These 30 T cell receptor beta chains were sequenced from one sample in a study of cytomegalovirus exposure and HLA in healthy donors. The study ran its PCR with 60 Vbeta and 13 Jbeta primers. Produced via immunoSEQ multiplex PCR; TCRdb's table is partial and in-frame only. The sample holds some 120,000 clones, around 81% seen once. The sample taken for sequencing was PBMCs. These receptors originate from a female donor in good health and CMV-seronegative.

Here the CDR3 reads CSAASGRETQYF. CDR3 DNA: TGCAGCGCCGCGTCGGGGAGAGAGACCCAGTACTTC. The rearrangement joins TRBV29-1 to TRBJ2-5; TRBD2 might be the D (5 bases). Between the trimmed V and J ends, which lost 7 bases and 4 bases, there was a span of 13 bases. From germline, CDR1 is SQVTM and CDR2 ANQGSEA. The CDR3 sequence is 12 residues long. The whole variable domain, remainder taken from reference TRBV29-1 and TRBJ2-5, is SAVISQKPSRDICQRGTSLTIQCQVDSQVTMMFWYRQQPGQSLTLIATANQGSEATYESGFVIDKFPISRPNLTFSTLTVSNMSPEDSSIYLCSAASGRETQYFGPGTRLLVL.

The rearrangement links TRBV11-2 to TRBJ1-1; D not certain. Germline values: CDR1 SGHAT, CDR2 FQNNGV. The V end lost 3 bases, the J end lost 6 bases, and 11 bases lay between the germline ends. This CDR3 is built from 13 residues. The CDR3 DNA follows: TGTGCCAGCAGCTTTGCTGGGCCCGCTGAAGCTTTCTTT. Protein sequence: CASSFAGPAEAFF.

The gene calls are TRBV9 and TRBJ2-7, with TRBD2 identical over 7 bases. V dropped 2 bases and J dropped 7; count of bases not matched to a gene: 6. The CDR3 sequence is 13 residues long. CDR1 is SGDLS, CDR2 YYNGEE, per germline. The CDR3 coding sequence is TGTGCCAGCAGCGTTTATGGGGAGGGAGAGCAGTACTTC. Protein sequence: CASSVYGEGEQYF.

This chain uses TRBV4-1 with TRBJ1-1, with D hard to call. CDR3 length equals 15 residues. Germline V gene data show CDR1 as MGHRA and CDR2 as YSYEKL. With 0 bases removed from V and 7 bases from J, the gap between germline ends came to 15 bases. The CDR3 bases are TGCGCCAGCAGCCAAGAAACCCCGCGCGGGGTTGAAGCTTTCTTT. It specifies CASSQETPRGVEAFF.

The CDR3 DNA follows: TGTGCCAGCAGCTTAGAATGGGGGGACGCCGGGGAGCTGTTTTTT. This codes for CASSLEWGDAGELFF. This rearrangement joins TRBV7-6 to TRBJ2-2; D is perhaps TRBD2 (6 bases). Per the germline V gene, CDR1 is SGHVS and CDR2 is FNYEAQ. V lost 1 base, J lost 6 bases, and 12 bases lay in between. The CDR3 loop spans 15 amino acids.

The CDR3 region is CASSDGTGGTGELFF. CDR3 sequence (DNA): TGTGCCAGCAGTGACGGGACAGGGGGCACCGGGGAGCTGTTTTTT. The chain joins TRBV2 to TRBJ2-2, with TRBD1 matching 11 bases. The CDR3 is made up of 15 amino acids. V trimming: 3 bases; J trimming: 4 bases; junction bases outside the gene matches: 1. The germline CDR1 and CDR2 sequences are SNHLY and FYNNEI.

The chain has TRBV30 and TRBJ1-1; no definite D call. This CDR3 comprises 12 residues. With 0 bases removed from V and 6 bases from J, the gap between germline ends came to 8 bases. Germline CDR1 reads GTSNPN; CDR2 reads SVGIG (reference sequence). The CDR3 reads CAWSVRVPEAFF. Here the CDR3 DNA reads TGTGCCTGGAGTGTACGGGTCCCTGAAGCTTTCTTT.

This chain uses TRBV5-1 with TRBJ1-1; D remains unclear. V lost 0 bases and J 1 base, leaving 7 bases between the germline ends. There are 14 residues in the CDR3. Germline CDR1 SGHRS, CDR2 YFSETQ. Here the CDR3 reads CASSLAPGNTEAFF. The CDR3 region has the DNA TGCGCCAGCAGCTTGGCGCCAGGGAACACTGAAGCTTTCTTT.

This clone was counted between two and nine times. The chain carries TRBV5-1 and TRBJ2-5, with 8 bases lining up with TRBD2. CDR1 is SGHRS and CDR2 is YFSETQ in the germline V gene. The CDR3 runs 14 residues. V lost 4 bases, J lost 5 bases, and 7 bases stayed unmatched. The CDR3 coding sequence is TGCGCCAGCAGCCCAAGCGGGGGTCAGGAGACCCAGTACTTC. Amino acids: CASSPSGGQETQYF. Together with reference TRBV5-1 and TRBJ2-5, the CDR3 gives the full variable domain: KAGVTQTPRYLIKTRGQQVTLSCSPISGHRSVSWYQQTPGQGLQFLFEYFSETQRNKGNFPGRFSGRQFSNSRSEMNVSTLELGDSALYLCASSPSGGQETQYFGPGTRLLVL.

V gene TRBV11-2 combines with J gene TRBJ2-2, with 7 bases identical to TRBD2. Germline loops: CDR1 SGHAT, CDR2 FQNNGV. CDR3 size: 18 residues. The J segment lost 3 bases and the V segment lost 0 bases, leaving 10 bases of the junction unmatched. The CDR3 region is CASSLDLGGSRYTGELFF. DNA for the CDR3: TGTGCCAGCAGCTTAGATCTGGGCGGGAGCCGGTACACCGGGGAGCTGTTTTTT.

The V gene is TRBV28, the J gene TRBJ1-6; D call uncertain. This CDR3 is built from 13 residues. V lost 5 bases, J lost 8 bases, and 10 bases lay in between. The germline gives CDR1 MDHEN, CDR2 SYDVKM. CDR3 DNA: TGTGCCAGCAGTGGGCGCACCTATTCACCCCTCCACTTT. It is translated as CASSGRTYSPLHF.

The chain carries TRBV7-2 and TRBJ1-6; 7 nucleotides align to TRBD1. The CDR3 runs to 14 residues. J was trimmed by 5 bases and V by 3 bases; bases with no gene match: 1. The germline V gene has CDR1 SGHTA and CDR2 FQGNSA. CDR3 bases: TGTGCCAGCAGCTTCGGGACAGATAATTCACCCCTCCACTTT. The encoded protein is CASSFGTDNSPLHF.

This chain links TRBV7-9 with TRBJ2-2, with TRBD1 as a possible D gene (5 bases). CDR1 is SEHNR, CDR2 FQNEAQ, per germline (reference sequence). The CDR3 consists of 15 residues. V lost 6 bases, J lost 3 bases, and 14 bases lay in between. In DNA, the CDR3 is TGTGCCAGCAGGTCAGGGTCAGCGTACACCGGGGAGCTGTTTTTT. It specifies CASRSGSAYTGELFF.

The gene calls are TRBV19 and TRBJ2-3; the D gene is possibly TRBD2 (5 bases). This CDR3 has 14 residues. The V and J ends lost 1 base and 6 bases respectively, with 11 bases between them. Germline CDR1 reads LNHDA; CDR2 reads SQIVND (reference sequence). Here the CDR3 DNA reads TGTGCCAGTAGTATAGGGAGCGGCTCGGATACGCAGTATTTT. Protein product: CASSIGSGSDTQYF.

The chain joins TRBV2 to TRBJ1-3; D remains unclear. V lost 8 bases to trimming and J lost 1 base, with 9 bases between them. The germline V gene has CDR1 SNHLY and CDR2 FYNNEI. The CDR3 consists of 13 residues. CDR3 protein: CASSRGSGNTIYF. CDR3 coding DNA: TGTGCCAGCTCGAGAGGGTCTGGAAACACCATATATTTT.

This clone has just a few counts. J is TRBJ2-5 and V is TRBV19, with 7 positions matching TRBD1. Germline CDR1 is LNHDA and CDR2 is SQIVND (reference sequence). This CDR3 contains 15 residues. Trimming removed 3 bases from V and 1 base from J; junction bases left unmatched: 5. CDR3 in amino acids: CASSMAGGIQETQYF. CDR3 in DNA: TGTGCCAGTAGTATGGCAGGGGGAATCCAAGAGACCCAGTACTTC.

V gene TRBV7-8 combines with J gene TRBJ2-7; 7 nucleotides align to TRBD2. V lost 5 bases and J lost 4; bases outside the gene matches: 11. The CDR3 contains 15 residues. The V gene's germline CDR1 is SGHVS and CDR2 FQNEAQ. The CDR3 nucleotides read TGTGCCAGCAGCCGCGGGGGAACGAGAGGATACGAGCAGTACTTC. It codes for CASSRGGTRGYEQYF.

The genes are TRBV19 and TRBJ2-3; TRBD2 agrees at 9 bases. From germline, CDR1 is LNHDA and CDR2 SQIVND (reference sequence). Losses at the gene ends were 6 bases for V and 6 bases for J; bases not matched to a gene: 4. The CDR3 sequence is 13 residues long. The CDR3 spells CASRAGGPDTQYF. CDR3 coding DNA: TGTGCCAGTAGGGCGGGAGGGCCGGATACGCAGTATTTT.

This chain links TRBV30 with TRBJ1-5; a weak D match, TRBD1 (5 bases). This CDR3 spans 15 amino acids. Germline V gene data show CDR1 as GTSNPN and CDR2 as SVGIG (reference sequence). Deletions cut 4 bases from V and 4 bases from J, with 17 bases between. The CDR3 here is CAWKVPGGWNQPQHF. The CDR3 DNA follows: TGTGCCTGGAAGGTCCCCGGGGGATGGAATCAGCCCCAGCATTTT. Using reference TRBV30 and TRBJ1-5 for the parts outside the CDR3, the full variable domain is SQTIHQWPATLVQPVGSPLSLECTVEGTSNPNLYWYRQAAGRGLQLLFYSVGIGQISSEVPQNLSASRPQDRQFILSSKKLLLSDSGFYLCAWKVPGGWNQPQHFGDGTRLSIL.

The V gene is TRBV27, the J gene TRBJ2-7, with 8 bases identical to TRBD1. Per the germline V gene, CDR1 is MNHEY and CDR2 is SMNVEV (reference sequence). The CDR3 extends over 15 amino acids. The ends lost 4 bases at V and 3 bases at J; junction bases unmatched: 8. The CDR3 is CASSSGRGLDYEQYF. The CDR3, as DNA: TGTGCCAGCAGTTCTGGCAGGGGGCTCGACTACGAGCAGTACTTC.

This chain connects TRBV7-9 to TRBJ2-3; 9 positions agree with TRBD2. V gave up 4 bases and J gave up 4 bases; unmatched junction bases: 12. The CDR3 consists of 17 residues. CDR1 is SEHNR and CDR2 is FQNEAQ in the germline V gene (reference sequence). Written as DNA, the CDR3 is TGTGCCAGCAGCTGGGCGCCCCTGCGGGGGGGGGCAGATACGCAGTATTTT. Translating it yields CASSWAPLRGGADTQYF.

The CDR3 spells CASSLARSTYEQYF. CDR3 in DNA: TGTGCCAGCAGCCTGGCCAGGTCCACCTACGAGCAGTACTTC. J is TRBJ2-7 and V is TRBV11-2; no definite D call. V lost 5 bases and J lost 2, with 13 bases in between. CDR1 SGHAT and CDR2 FQNNGV come from the germline V gene. This CDR3 comprises 14 residues.

This clone showed up just a few times. The chain carries TRBV30 and TRBJ1-2, with D possibly being TRBD1 (6 bases). V shed 3 bases and J shed 8 bases, with 13 bases lying between them. The CDR3 runs 12 residues. The germline V gene has CDR1 GTSNPN and CDR2 SVGIG (reference sequence). The CDR3 coding sequence is TGTGCCTGGAGGGGACAAGGCAGAGGCTACACCTTC. Protein product: CAWRGQGRGYTF.

The chain employs TRBV15 and TRBJ1-1, with D maybe TRBD1 (6 bases). The length of the CDR3 is 16 residues. Germline V gene data show CDR1 as LNHNV and CDR2 as YYDKDF (reference sequence). The V end was cut by 0 bases, the J end by 5 bases, with 16 bases between. CDR3: CATSREGGGAKTEAFF. CDR3 nucleotides: TGTGCCACCAGCAGAGAGGGTGGGGGGGCAAAGACTGAAGCTTTCTTT. Complete variable domain (other parts from reference TRBV15 and TRBJ1-1): DAMVIQNPRYQVTQFGKPVTLSCSQTLNHNVMYWYQQKSSQAPKLLFHYYDKDFNNEADTPDNFQSRRPNTSFCFLDIRSPGLGDTAMYLCATSREGGGAKTEAFFGQGTRLTVV.

This chain joins TRBV5-6 and TRBJ2-7; 10 bases are shared with TRBD2. The length of the CDR3 is 15 residues. In germline, CDR1 is SGHDT, CDR2 YYEEEE. J was trimmed by 0 bases and V by 2 bases; bases with no gene match: 2. The CDR3 loop is CASSLIAGGSYEQYF. In DNA, the CDR3 is TGTGCCAGCAGCTTAATAGCGGGAGGCTCCTACGAGCAGTACTTC.

The genes are TRBV12-1 and TRBJ2-5; the table names TRBD2, a call not compared with the DNA. TRBV12-1 constitutes a pseudogene. The CDR3 is made up of 15 amino acids. CDR3 nucleotide sequence: TGTGCCAGCAGCTTTGAAGGCAGCGTCCAAGAGACCCAGTACTTC. Protein product: CASSFEGSVQETQYF.

The V gene is TRBV6-1, the J gene TRBJ2-2; D may be TRBD2 (6 bases). The V end was cut by 10 bases, the J end by 7 bases, with 16 bases between. Looked up from germline, CDR1 is MNHNS and CDR2 is SASEGT. The CDR3 has 13 amino acids. This CDR3 reads CATQVLGSGELFF. CDR3 bases: TGTGCCACCCAGGTCCTCGGGAGCGGGGAGCTGTTTTTT.

This clone was observed a single time. The CDR3 region has the DNA TGTGCCAGCTCACCGTTTAGTGGGACAGGGGAAGAGACCCAGTACTTC. Its protein is CASSPFSGTGEETQYF. The chain couples TRBV18 to TRBJ2-5; TRBD1 aligns across 10 bases. The CDR3 extends over 16 amino acids. CDR1 is KGHSH and CDR2 is LQKENI in the germline V gene. J lost 3 bases, V lost 3 bases, and 7 bases had no gene match.

In the case of this clone: Sequence at one end of the junction differs from germline and may be a read error. V gene TRBV7-9 combines with J gene TRBJ2-2, with D unresolved. Germline V lookup: CDR1 SEHNR, CDR2 FQNEAQ (reference sequence). The CDR3 has 13 amino acids. The CDR3 reads CSSSLLVPGELFF. In DNA form, the CDR3 reads TGTTCCAGCAGCTTACTTGTTCCCGGGGAGCTGTTTTTT. Full variable domain (rest looked up from reference TRBV7-9 and TRBJ2-2): DTGVSQNPRHKITKRGQNVTFRCDPISEHNRLYWYRQTLGQGPEFLTYFQNEAQLEKSRLLSDRFSAERPKGSFSTLEIQRTEQGDSAMYLCSSSLLVPGELFFGEGSRLTVL.

The chain employs TRBV27 and TRBJ1-5, with D tentatively TRBD1 (6 bases). CDR1 MNHEY and CDR2 SMNVEV come from the germline V gene (reference sequence). This CDR3 region has 15 residues. V dropped 5 bases and J dropped 6 bases, with 17 bases sitting between them. For the CDR3, the DNA is TGTGCCAGCAGTCCTGGGACACAAACGGCTCAGCCCCAGCATTTT. Residues: CASSPGTQTAQPQHF.